Presented here are 23 T cell receptor beta chains from one specimen sequenced in a study of cytomegalovirus exposure and HLA in healthy donors (dated 2017 in TCRdb). Libraries were constructed by the immunoSEQ multiplex PCR assay. A mixture of 60 forward primers for TCR Vbeta segments and 13 reverse primers for TCR Jbeta segments was used in the multiplex PCR. TCRdb mirrors the immuneACCESS table, restricted to in-frame sequences. Some clones are absent from its copies; in checked studies, under half trace to an unresolved V gene, and the reason for the others is unknown. For this sample the table gives a few hundred thousand clones, of which 77% were detected only once. The top ten constitute roughly 2.5% of the sample. Sequencing was done on a sample of PBMCs. Receptors originate from a woman in her fifties or sixties in good health and CMV-seropositive.

The rearrangement joins TRBV5-1 to TRBJ2-5; D might be TRBD2 (7 bases). In germline, CDR1 is SGHRS, CDR2 YFSETQ. The CDR3 has 15 amino acids. The germline V and J ends were trimmed by 2 bases and 5 bases, with 16 bases remaining between them. CDR3 sequence reads: CASSFSRGAGETQYF. The DNA of the CDR3 is TGCGCCAGCAGCTTTAGTCGGGGGGCCGGGGAGACCCAGTACTTC.

The chain links TRBV18 to TRBJ1-3, with D possibly being TRBD1 (6 bases). Germline CDR1 is KGHSH and CDR2 is LQKENI. Trimming took off 1 base at V and 4 bases at J, with 20 bases between the two ends. The CDR3 is 18 residues long. In DNA, the CDR3 is TGTGCCAGCTCACCACGGATATTAGGGGGTTATGAAGGAAACACCATATATTTT. Translating gives CASSPRILGGYEGNTIYF. The variable domain in full, completed from reference TRBV18 and TRBJ1-3, reads NAGVMQNPRHLVRRRGQEARLRCSPMKGHSHVYWYRQLPEEGLKFMVYLQKENIIDESGMPKERFSAEFPKEGPSILRIQQVVRGDSAAYFCASSPRILGGYEGNTIYFGEGSWLTVV.

The chain joins TRBV29-1 to TRBJ2-7; maybe TRBD2 (6 bases). Germline V gives CDR1 SQVTM, CDR2 ANQGSEA. Trimming removed 5 bases from V and 6 bases from J, with 17 bases in between. The CDR3 sequence is 13 residues long. Here the CDR3 reads CSVRSGWGSEQYF. CDR3 nucleotide sequence: TGCAGCGTTCGAAGCGGGTGGGGCTCCGAGCAGTACTTC.

The V gene is TRBV4-3, the J gene TRBJ2-3; D is possibly TRBD2 (6 bases). V was trimmed by 2 bases and J by 5 bases, leaving 17 bases between them. Germline lookup yields CDR1 LGHNA and CDR2 YSLEER. CDR3 length: 16 amino acids. The CDR3 protein is CASSQWASEGLDTQYF. The CDR3 bases are TGCGCCAGCAGCCAATGGGCTAGCGAGGGGTTAGATACGCAGTATTTT.

This clone was seen a handful of times. V is TRBV2 and J is TRBJ1-1; D is undetermined. From germline, CDR1 is SNHLY and CDR2 FYNNEI. The CDR3 has 13 residues. With 5 bases removed from V and 1 base from J, the gap between germline ends came to 8 bases. The DNA for the CDR3 is TGTGCCAGCAGTTTGAGGGAGAACACTGAAGCTTTCTTT. Protein product: CASSLRENTEAFF. Variable domain in full (rest from reference TRBV2 and TRBJ1-1): EPEVTQTPSHQVTQMGQEVILRCVPISNHLYFYWYRQILGQKVEFLVSFYNNEISEKSEIFDDQFSVERPDGSNFTLKIRSTKLEDSAMYFCASSLRENTEAFFGQGTRLTVV.

As to this clone: This same CDR3 is encoded by further DNA sequences in the sample. The rearrangement links TRBV29-1 to TRBJ2-7, with 14 bases matching TRBD2. The trim removed 7 bases at V and 6 bases at J, leaving 2 bases unmatched. The CDR3 has 12 residues. The germline V gene has CDR1 SQVTM and CDR2 ANQGSEA. The CDR3 DNA reads TGCAGCGGCGGACTAGCGGGAGGCGAGCAGTACTTC. This gives the protein CSGGLAGGEQYF.

This chain links TRBV28 with TRBJ1-2; D ambiguous. V was clipped by 4 bases and J by 8 bases, with 11 bases between them. There are 12 residues in the CDR3. The V gene's germline CDR1 is MDHEN and CDR2 SYDVKM. CDR3 sequence reads: CASSSKPGGYTF. The CDR3 DNA reads as TGTGCCAGCAGTTCCAAGCCGGGGGGCTACACCTTC.

The gene calls are TRBV7-6 and TRBJ2-5; 7 bases match TRBD2. V gave up 4 bases and J gave up 5 bases; unmatched junction bases: 7. There are 14 residues in the CDR3. The germline gives CDR1 SGHVS, CDR2 FNYEAQ. CDR3 nucleotide sequence: TGTGCCAGCAGCTCCTTTCCCGGGAGGGAGACCCAGTACTTC. As protein: CASSSFPGRETQYF. Full variable domain (outside the CDR3, taken from reference TRBV7-6 and TRBJ2-5): GAGVSQSPRYKVTKRGQDVALRCDPISGHVSLYWYRQALGQGPEFLTYFNYEAQQDKSGLPNDRFSAERPEGSISTLTIQRTEQRDSAMYRCASSSFPGRETQYFGPGTRLLVL.

The genes are TRBV9 and TRBJ2-1; weak D call: TRBD2 (6 bases). Germline CDR1 is SGDLS and CDR2 is YYNGEE. CDR3 length: 15 residues. V was shortened by 0 bases and J by 2 bases, with 9 bases between the two germline ends. The CDR3 nucleotides read TGTGCCAGCAGCGTAGCGAGCGGGCCCTACAATGAGCAGTTCTTC. It codes for CASSVASGPYNEQFF.

The chain is built from TRBV11-2 and TRBJ2-2; D is unclear. Germline CDR1 and CDR2: SGHAT and FQNNGV. V lost 5 bases to trimming and J lost 9 bases, with 16 bases between them. CDR3 size: 14 residues. The CDR3 DNA follows: TGTGCCAGCAGCAGCCCCCAGGTCTTTAGGGAGCTGTTTTTT. Translating it yields CASSSPQVFRELFF.

The rearrangement joins TRBV27 to TRBJ2-7; TRBD1 agrees at 10 bases. Germline CDR1 reads MNHEY; CDR2 reads SMNVEV (reference sequence). The CDR3 runs to 14 residues. Trimming cost V 5 bases and J 5 bases; bases outside gene matches: 6. CDR3 residues: CASSPRDRGHEQYF. In DNA, the CDR3 is TGTGCCAGCAGTCCCCGGGACAGGGGCCACGAGCAGTACTTC.

The chain employs TRBV11-2 and TRBJ1-4; 8 nucleotides match TRBD1. V shed 4 bases and J 6 bases; nucleotides not matched to a gene: 4. CDR1 and CDR2 (germline): SGHAT, FQNNGV. The CDR3 consists of 14 residues. Here the CDR3 DNA reads TGTGCCAGCAGCTGGACAGGGCTTGATGAAAAACTGTTTTTT. It is translated as CASSWTGLDEKLFF.

The chain uses TRBV6-5 and TRBJ1-2; D is perhaps TRBD1 (5 bases). V lost 6 bases and J lost 2, with 16 bases in between. Germline V gene lookup returns CDR1 MNHEY and CDR2 SVGAGI. The CDR3 totals 15 residues. CDR3 sequence reads: CASSYSSGHNYGYTF. CDR3 bases: TGTGCCAGCAGCTATTCATCAGGACACAACTATGGCTACACCTTC.

About this clone itself: Compared with germline, one end of the junction differs, possibly owing to a read error. Within the sample, other DNA sequences also encode this same CDR3. The V and J genes are TRBV4-2 and TRBJ1-1; D gene unclear. The germline V gene has CDR1 LGHNA and CDR2 YNFKEQ. CDR3 length: 13 amino acids. The CDR3 loop is CASSQGAFTEAFF. Here the CDR3 DNA reads TGTGCCAGTAGCCAAGGAGCCTTCACTGAAGCTTTCTTT.

This clone appeared a single time. The chain links TRBV30 to TRBJ1-1; TRBD1 might be the D (5 bases). With 4 bases removed from V and 5 bases from J, the gap between germline ends came to 14 bases. Germline V gene data show CDR1 as GTSNPN and CDR2 as SVGIG (reference sequence). The length of the CDR3 is 13 residues. In DNA, the CDR3 is TGTGCCTGGAAAGTCCAGGGAGGTACTGAAGCTTTCTTT. Its translation: CAWKVQGGTEAFF.

This clone was detected a few times. The rearrangement joins TRBV5-1 to TRBJ2-5, with TRBD1 matching over 7 bases. CDR3 length: 13 residues. Germline trimming cut 3 bases from V and 3 bases from J; bases unmatched to any gene: 2. Germline values: CDR1 SGHRS, CDR2 YFSETQ. The CDR3 sequence is CASSSGTEETQYF. The CDR3 DNA reads TGCGCCAGCAGCTCCGGGACAGAAGAGACCCAGTACTTC.

V and J are TRBV4-2 and TRBJ2-5; TRBD2 agrees at 10 bases. Germline V lookup: CDR1 LGHNA, CDR2 YNFKEQ. V trimming: 1 base; J trimming: 11 bases; junction bases outside the gene matches: 10. CDR3 length: 15 residues. CDR3 sequence reads: CASSQGTSGLLKQYF. Written as DNA, the CDR3 is TGTGCCAGCAGCCAAGGGACTAGCGGCCTTCTCAAGCAGTACTTC.

This sequence joins TRBV19 and TRBJ2-5; D is ambiguous. The CDR3 covers 13 residues. Germline CDR1 LNHDA, CDR2 SQIVND (reference sequence). With 7 bases removed from V and 2 bases from J, the gap between germline ends came to 11 bases. CDR3 nucleotide sequence: TGTGCCAGTACTCCCTACGGGCAAGAGACCCAGTACTTC. As protein: CASTPYGQETQYF.

This chain uses TRBV6-1 with TRBJ2-1; TRBD2 matches 13 bases. The CDR3 consists of 16 residues. Germline assignment: CDR1 MNHNS and CDR2 SASEGT. V gave up 3 bases and J gave up 7 bases; unmatched junction bases: 6. CDR3: CASSDPGLAGENEQFF. CDR3 bases: TGTGCCAGCAGTGACCCCGGACTAGCGGGGGAGAATGAGCAGTTCTTC.

The chain joins TRBV27 to TRBJ1-4, with D tentatively TRBD1 (6 bases). The CDR3 is 15 residues long. Trimming took 3 bases from V and 4 from J, leaving 12 bases between them. From germline, CDR1 is MNHEY and CDR2 SMNVEV (reference sequence). The CDR3 here is CASSLIRTVNEKLFF. CDR3 DNA sequence: TGTGCCAGCAGTTTGATCAGGACAGTTAATGAAAAACTGTTTTTT.

This chain joins TRBV20-1 and TRBJ2-1; D unclear. Between the trimmed V and J ends, which lost 3 bases and 6 bases, there was a span of 6 bases. Per the germline V gene, CDR1 is DFQATT and CDR2 is SNEGSKA (reference sequence). This CDR3 region has 11 residues. The CDR3 nucleotides are TGCAGTGCTAGTCCCTTCAATGAGCAGTTCTTC. It translates to CSASPFNEQFF.

The rearrangement links TRBV6-1 to TRBJ1-5; D is perhaps TRBD1 (6 bases). The CDR3 runs 14 residues. The V end lost 8 bases, the J end lost 3 bases, and 14 bases lay between the germline ends. Germline CDR1 reads MNHNS; CDR2 reads SASEGT. The CDR3 sequence is CASGLNRVNQPQHF. DNA for the CDR3: TGTGCCAGCGGATTAAACAGGGTCAATCAGCCCCAGCATTTT.

The chain recombines TRBV27 with TRBJ2-7; 9 bases line up with TRBD1. The V gene end was trimmed by 5 bases and the J gene end by 1 base; junction bases not matched to a gene: 3. Germline-derived CDR1 and CDR2 are MNHEY and SMNVEV (reference sequence). The length of the CDR3 is 14 residues. The CDR3 loop reads CASSKGQGSYEQYF. DNA for the CDR3: TGTGCCAGCAGTAAAGGACAGGGGTCCTACGAGCAGTACTTC.